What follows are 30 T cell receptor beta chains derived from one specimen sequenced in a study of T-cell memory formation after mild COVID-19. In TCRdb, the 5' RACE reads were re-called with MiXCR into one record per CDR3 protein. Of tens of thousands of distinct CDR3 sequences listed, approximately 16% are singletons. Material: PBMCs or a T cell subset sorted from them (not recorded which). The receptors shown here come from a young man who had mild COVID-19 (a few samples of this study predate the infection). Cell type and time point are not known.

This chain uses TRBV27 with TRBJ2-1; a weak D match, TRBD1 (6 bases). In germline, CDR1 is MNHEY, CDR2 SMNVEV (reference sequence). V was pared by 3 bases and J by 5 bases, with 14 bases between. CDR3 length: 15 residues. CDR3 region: CASSFGQGPHNEQFF. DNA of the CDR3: TGTGCCAGCAGTTTTGGGCAGGGGCCCCACAATGAGCAGTTCTTC.

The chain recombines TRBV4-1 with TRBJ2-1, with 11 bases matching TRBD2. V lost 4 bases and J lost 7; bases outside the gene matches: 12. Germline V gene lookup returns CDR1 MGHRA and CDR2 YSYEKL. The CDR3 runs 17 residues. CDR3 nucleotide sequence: TGCGCCAGCAGCCCGCTTAGAGGTAGCGGGGGGGAGAATGAGCAGTTCTTC. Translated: CASSPLRGSGGENEQFF.

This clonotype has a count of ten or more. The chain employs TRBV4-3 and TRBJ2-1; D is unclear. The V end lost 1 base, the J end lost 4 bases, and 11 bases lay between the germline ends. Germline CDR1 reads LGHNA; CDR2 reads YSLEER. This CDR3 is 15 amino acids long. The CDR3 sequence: CASSQGTAAYNEQFF. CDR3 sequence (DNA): TGCGCCAGCAGCCAAGGGACGGCAGCATACAATGAGCAGTTCTTC.

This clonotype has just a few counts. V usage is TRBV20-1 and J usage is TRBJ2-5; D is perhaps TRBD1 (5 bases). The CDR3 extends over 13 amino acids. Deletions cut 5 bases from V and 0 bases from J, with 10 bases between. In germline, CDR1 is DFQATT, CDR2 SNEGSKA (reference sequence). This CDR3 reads CSAPDSYQETQYF. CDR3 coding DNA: TGCAGTGCTCCCGACAGCTACCAAGAGACCCAGTACTTC.

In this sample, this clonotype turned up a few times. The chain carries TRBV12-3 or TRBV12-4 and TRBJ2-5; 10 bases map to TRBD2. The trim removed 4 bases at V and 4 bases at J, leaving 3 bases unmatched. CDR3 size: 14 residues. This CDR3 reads CASSSTSGLETQYF. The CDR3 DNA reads TGTGCCAGCAGTTCGACTAGCGGGTTAGAGACCCAGTACTTC.

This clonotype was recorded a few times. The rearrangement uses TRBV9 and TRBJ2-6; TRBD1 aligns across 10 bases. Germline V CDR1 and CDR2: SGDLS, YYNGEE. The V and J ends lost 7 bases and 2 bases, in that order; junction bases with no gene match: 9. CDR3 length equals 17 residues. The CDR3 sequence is CASLPGTGVPGANVLTF. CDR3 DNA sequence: TGTGCCAGCCTTCCCGGGACAGGGGTTCCTGGGGCCAACGTCCTGACTTTC.

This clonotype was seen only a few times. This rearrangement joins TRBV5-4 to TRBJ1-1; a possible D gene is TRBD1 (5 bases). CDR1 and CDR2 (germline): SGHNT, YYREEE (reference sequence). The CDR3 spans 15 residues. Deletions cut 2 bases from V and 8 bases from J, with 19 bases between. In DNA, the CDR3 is TGTGCCAGCAGCTTTCTCGGGACCCCGTTTTCCGAAGCTTTCTTT. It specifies CASSFLGTPFSEAFF. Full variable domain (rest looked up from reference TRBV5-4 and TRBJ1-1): ETGVTQSPTHLIKTRGQQVTLRCSSQSGHNTVSWYQQALGQGPQFIFQYYREEENGRGNFPPRFSGLQFPNYSSELNVNALELDDSALYLCASSFLGTPFSEAFFGQGTRLTVV.

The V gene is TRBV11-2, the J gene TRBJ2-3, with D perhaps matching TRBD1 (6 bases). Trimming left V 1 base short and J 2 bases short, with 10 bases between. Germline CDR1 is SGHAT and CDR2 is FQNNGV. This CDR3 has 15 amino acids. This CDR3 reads CASSLADRFTDTQYF. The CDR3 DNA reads TGTGCCAGCAGCTTAGCCGACAGGTTCACAGATACGCAGTATTTT.

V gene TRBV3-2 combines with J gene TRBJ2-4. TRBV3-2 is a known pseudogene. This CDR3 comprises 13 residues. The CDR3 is CASSEDWTNIQYF. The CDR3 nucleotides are TGTGCCAGCAGCGAGGATTGGACAAACATTCAGTACTTC.

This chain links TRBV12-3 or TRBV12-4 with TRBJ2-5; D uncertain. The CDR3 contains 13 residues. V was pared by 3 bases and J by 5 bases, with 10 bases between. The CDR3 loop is CASSFERVETQYF. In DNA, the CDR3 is TGTGCCAGCAGTTTTGAGCGCGTCGAGACCCAGTACTTC.

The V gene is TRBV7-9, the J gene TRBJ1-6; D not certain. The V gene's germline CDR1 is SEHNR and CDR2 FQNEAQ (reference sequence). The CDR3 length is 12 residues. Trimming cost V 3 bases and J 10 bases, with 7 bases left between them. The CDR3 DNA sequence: TGTGCCAGCAGCTTTTGGGGATCACCCCTCCACTTT. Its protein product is CASSFWGSPLHF.

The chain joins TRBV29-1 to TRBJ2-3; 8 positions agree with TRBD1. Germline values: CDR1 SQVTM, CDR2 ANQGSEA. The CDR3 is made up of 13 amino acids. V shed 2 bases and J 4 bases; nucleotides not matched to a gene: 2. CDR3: CSVEQGAADTQYF. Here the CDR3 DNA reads TGCAGCGTTGAACAGGGGGCGGCAGATACGCAGTATTTT.

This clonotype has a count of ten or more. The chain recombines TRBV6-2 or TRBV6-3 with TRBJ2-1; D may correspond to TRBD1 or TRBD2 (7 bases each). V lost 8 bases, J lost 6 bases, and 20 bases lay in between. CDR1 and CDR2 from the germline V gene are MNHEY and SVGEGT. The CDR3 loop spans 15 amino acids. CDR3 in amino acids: CASHGGGGGGNEQFF. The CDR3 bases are TGTGCCAGCCACGGAGGGGGCGGGGGCGGCAATGAGCAGTTCTTC.

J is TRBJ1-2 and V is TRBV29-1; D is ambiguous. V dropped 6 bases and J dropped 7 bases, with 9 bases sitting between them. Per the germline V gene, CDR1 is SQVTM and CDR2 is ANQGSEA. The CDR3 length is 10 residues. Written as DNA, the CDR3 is TGCAGCGTGGCAGCATCTGGCTACACCTTC. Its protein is CSVAASGYTF.

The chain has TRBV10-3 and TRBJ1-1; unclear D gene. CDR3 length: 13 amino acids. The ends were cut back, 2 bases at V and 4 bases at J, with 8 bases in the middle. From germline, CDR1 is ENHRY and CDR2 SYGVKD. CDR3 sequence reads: CAISEEKSTEAFF. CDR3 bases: TGTGCCATCAGTGAGGAAAAAAGCACTGAAGCTTTCTTT.

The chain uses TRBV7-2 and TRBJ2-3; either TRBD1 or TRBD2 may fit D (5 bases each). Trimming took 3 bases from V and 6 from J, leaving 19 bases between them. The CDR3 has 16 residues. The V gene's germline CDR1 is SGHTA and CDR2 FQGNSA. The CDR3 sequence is CASSLWGPTVGDTQYF. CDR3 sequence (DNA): TGTGCCAGCAGCTTGTGGGGACCCACCGTCGGGGATACGCAGTATTTT. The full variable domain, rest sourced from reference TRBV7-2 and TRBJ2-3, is GAGVSQSPSNKVTEKGKDVELRCDPISGHTALYWYRQSLGQGLEFLIYFQGNSAPDKSGLPSDRFSAERTGGSVSTLTIQRTQQEDSAVYLCASSLWGPTVGDTQYFGPGTRLTVL.

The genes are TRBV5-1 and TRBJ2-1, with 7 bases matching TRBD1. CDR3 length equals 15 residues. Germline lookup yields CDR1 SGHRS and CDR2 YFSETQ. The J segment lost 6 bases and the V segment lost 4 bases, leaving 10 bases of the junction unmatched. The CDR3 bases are TGCGCCAGCAGCCAGAGACAGGGTAGAAGCAATGAGCAGTTCTTC. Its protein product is CASSQRQGRSNEQFF.

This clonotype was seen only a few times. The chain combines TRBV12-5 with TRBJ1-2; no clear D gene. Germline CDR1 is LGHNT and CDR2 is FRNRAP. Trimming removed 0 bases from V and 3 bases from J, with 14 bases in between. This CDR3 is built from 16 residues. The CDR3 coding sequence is TGTGCTAGTGGTTTGGTACTTGGGTCTACTTACTATGGCTACACCTTC. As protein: CASGLVLGSTYYGYTF.

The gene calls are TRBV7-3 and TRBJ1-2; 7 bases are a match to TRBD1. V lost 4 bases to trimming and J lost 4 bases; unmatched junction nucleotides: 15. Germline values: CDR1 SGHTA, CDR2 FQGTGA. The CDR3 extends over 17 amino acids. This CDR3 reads CASSSTPGTESPYGYTF. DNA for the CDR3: TGTGCCAGCAGCTCAACCCCCGGGACAGAGTCCCCCTATGGCTACACCTTC.

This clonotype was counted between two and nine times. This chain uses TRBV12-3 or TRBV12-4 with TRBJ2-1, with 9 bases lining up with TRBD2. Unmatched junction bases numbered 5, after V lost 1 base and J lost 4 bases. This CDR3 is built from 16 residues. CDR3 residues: CASSLGISGGYNEQFF. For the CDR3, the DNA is TGTGCCAGCAGTTTAGGTATTAGCGGGGGTTACAATGAGCAGTTCTTC.

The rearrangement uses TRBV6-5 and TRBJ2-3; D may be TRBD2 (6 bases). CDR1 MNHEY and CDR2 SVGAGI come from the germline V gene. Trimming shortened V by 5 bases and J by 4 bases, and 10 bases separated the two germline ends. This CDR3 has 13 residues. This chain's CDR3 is CASSKSSADTQYF. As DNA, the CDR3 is TGTGCCAGCAGTAAATCTAGCGCAGATACGCAGTATTTT.

The CDR3 DNA reads as TGCAGCGTTGCCCAAGGACACTCCTACGAGCAGTACTTC. It is translated as CSVAQGHSYEQYF. The rearrangement links TRBV29-1 to TRBJ2-7, with a tentative D call TRBD1 (5 bases). The CDR3 is made up of 13 amino acids. Trimming removed 4 bases at V and 0 bases at J, with 10 bases between. Germline V gene data show CDR1 as SQVTM and CDR2 as ANQGSEA.

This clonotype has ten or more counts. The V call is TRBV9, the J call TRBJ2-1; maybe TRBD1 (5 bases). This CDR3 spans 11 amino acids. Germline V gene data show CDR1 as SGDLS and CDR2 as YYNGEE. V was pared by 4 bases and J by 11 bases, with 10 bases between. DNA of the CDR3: TGTGCCAGCAGCCCAGGGTCCCAGCAGTTCTTC. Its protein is CASSPGSQQFF. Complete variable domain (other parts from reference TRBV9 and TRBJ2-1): DSGVTQTPKHLITATGQRVTLRCSPRSGDLSVYWYQQSLDQGLQFLIQYYNGEERAKGNILERFSAQQFPDLHSELNLSSLELGDSALYFCASSPGSQQFFGPGTRLTVL.

The CDR3 reads CASIQRGTMNTEAFF. Written as DNA, the CDR3 is TGTGCCAGCATCCAAAGGGGGACGATGAACACTGAAGCTTTCTTT. V gene TRBV7-2 combines with J gene TRBJ1-1, with D tentatively TRBD1 (6 bases). The ends were cut back, 7 bases at V and 0 bases at J, with 15 bases in the middle. Germline loops: CDR1 SGHTA, CDR2 FQGNSA. The CDR3 is 15 amino acids.

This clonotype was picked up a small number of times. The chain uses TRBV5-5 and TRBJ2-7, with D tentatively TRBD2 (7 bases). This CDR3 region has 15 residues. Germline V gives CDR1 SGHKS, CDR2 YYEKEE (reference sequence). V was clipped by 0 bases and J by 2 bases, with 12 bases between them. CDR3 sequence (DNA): TGTGCCAGCAGCTTGGCTGAGGGGGGGACCTACGAGCAGTACGTC. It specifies CASSLAEGGTYEQYV.

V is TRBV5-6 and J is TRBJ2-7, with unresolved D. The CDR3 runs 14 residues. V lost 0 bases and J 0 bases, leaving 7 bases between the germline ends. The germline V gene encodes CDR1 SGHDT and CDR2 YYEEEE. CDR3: CASSLGPASYEQYV. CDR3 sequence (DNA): TGTGCCAGCAGCTTGGGTCCGGCCTCCTACGAGCAGTACGTC.

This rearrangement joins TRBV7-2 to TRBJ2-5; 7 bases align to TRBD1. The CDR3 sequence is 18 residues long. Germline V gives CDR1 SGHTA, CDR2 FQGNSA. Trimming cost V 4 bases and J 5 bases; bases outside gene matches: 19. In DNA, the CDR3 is TGTGCCAGCAGCTCTGAAAGGGGCCGGGACAGTCAACGGGAGACCCAGTACTTC. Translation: CASSSERGRDSQRETQYF.

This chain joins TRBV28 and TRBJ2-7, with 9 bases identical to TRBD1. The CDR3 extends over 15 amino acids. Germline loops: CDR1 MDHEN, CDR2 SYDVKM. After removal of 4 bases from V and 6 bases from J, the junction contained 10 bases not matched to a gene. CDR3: CASSSHGTGMGEQYV. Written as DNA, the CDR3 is TGTGCCAGCAGTTCCCACGGGACAGGGATGGGCGAGCAGTACGTC.

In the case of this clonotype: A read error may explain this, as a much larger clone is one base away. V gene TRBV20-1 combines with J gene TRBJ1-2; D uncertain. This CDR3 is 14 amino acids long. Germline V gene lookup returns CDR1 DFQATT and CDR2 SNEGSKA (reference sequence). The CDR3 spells CRARETGSLEGYTF. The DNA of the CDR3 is TGCAGGGCTCGCGAGACTGGGAGTCTAGAGGGCTACACCTTC.

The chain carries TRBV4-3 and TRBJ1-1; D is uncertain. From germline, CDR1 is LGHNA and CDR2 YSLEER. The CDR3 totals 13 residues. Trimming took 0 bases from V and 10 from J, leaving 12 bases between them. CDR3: CASSQDRGGRAFF. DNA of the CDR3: TGCGCCAGCAGCCAAGATCGCGGAGGGAGAGCTTTCTTT.